This T cell receptor (beta chain) is drawn from a study of T cell repertoires in ileal Crohn's disease. V was clipped by 0 bases and J by 5 bases, with 20 bases between them. The CDR3 sequence is 17 residues long. Germline CDR1 SGHRS, CDR2 YFSETQ. Only in-frame clones appear in the TCRdb table, and some are missing; sequencing was by immunoSEQ multiplex PCR. Of 6,500 to 10,000 clones in the sample, roughly four fifths were seen once. The sequence derives from an adult with Crohn's disease. Sequencing was performed on ileal tissue. The chain carries TRBV5-1 and TRBJ2-5; D is possibly TRBD1 (5 bases). CDR3 amino acids: CASSLAGATAGVETQYF. CDR3 in DNA: TGCGCCAGCAGCTTGGCCGGCGCGACAGCCGGCGTGGAGACCCAGTACTTC.